These 20 T cell receptor beta chains were sequenced from one sample in a study of radiation and T cells in renal cell carcinoma. The time point was: baseline pretreatment blood. Sample treatment: 15 Gy SBRT to primary tumor, nephrectomy 4 weeks later. This table comes from immunoSEQ multiplex PCR, and its TCRdb copy is limited to in-frame clones, with some not included. In the table there are about 150,000 clones, approximately 90% of which are singletons. The sequences come from blood, collected from a patient whose treatment included radiotherapy and nephrectomy. All receptors derive from a woman between 70 and 85 years old with renal cell carcinoma.

This clone appeared once. V gene TRBV6-1 combines with J gene TRBJ2-1; 9 bases line up with TRBD2. Germline lookup yields CDR1 MNHNS and CDR2 SASEGT. J gave up 4 bases and V 0 bases, and 7 bases lay outside the gene matches. The CDR3 extends over 17 amino acids. CDR3 in DNA: TGTGCCAGCAGTGAAGCTTTCTCAGCGGGGGGATACAATGAGCAGTTCTTC. It specifies CASSEAFSAGGYNEQFF.

The CDR3 DNA follows: TGTGCCAGCAGTTTGTTAGCGACTTCCTACGAGCAGTACTTC. Translating gives CASSLLATSYEQYF. V gene TRBV28 combines with J gene TRBJ2-7; possibly TRBD2 for D (5 bases). The ends were cut back, 3 bases at V and 1 base at J, with 10 bases in the middle. The CDR3 consists of 14 residues. Germline CDR1 MDHEN, CDR2 SYDVKM. Full variable domain (remainder filled in from reference TRBV28 and TRBJ2-7): DVKVTQSSRYLVKRTGEKVFLECVQDMDHENMFWYRQDPGLGLRLIYFSYDVKMKEKGDIPEGYSVSREKKERFSLILESASTNQTSMYLCASSLLATSYEQYFGPGTRLTVT.

This clone was observed a few times. The chain carries TRBV6-5 and TRBJ1-2; perhaps TRBD1 as D (6 bases). CDR1 and CDR2 from the germline V gene are MNHEY and SVGAGI. Trimming took 5 bases from V and 8 from J, leaving 18 bases between them. This CDR3 is 14 amino acids long. CDR3 amino acids: CASSLYGAGAGYTF. CDR3 sequence (DNA): TGTGCCAGCAGTCTGTATGGGGCAGGGGCCGGCTACACCTTC.

The chain carries TRBV28 and TRBJ2-7; D is ambiguous. Trimming stripped 4 bases from V and 3 bases from J, with 4 bases between. Germline V gene lookup returns CDR1 MDHEN and CDR2 SYDVKM. CDR3 length equals 11 residues. The CDR3 sequence is CASSSLYEQYF. As DNA, the CDR3 is TGTGCCAGCAGTTCACTCTACGAGCAGTACTTC.

This chain uses TRBV7-5 with TRBJ2-5; whether TRBD2, the table's D call, matches the DNA was not checked. TRBV7-5 is a pseudogene. The CDR3 extends over 13 amino acids. This CDR3 reads CARRRTCQETQYF. CDR3 coding DNA: TGTGCCAGAAGACGGACTTGTCAAGAGACCCAGTACTTC.

V and J are TRBV6-5 and TRBJ1-2; 10 bases are shared with TRBD1. The trim removed 0 bases at V and 10 bases at J, leaving 2 bases unmatched. The germline V gene has CDR1 MNHEY and CDR2 SVGAGI. CDR3 length: 13 amino acids. The CDR3 nucleotides are TGTGCCAGCAGTTACTCGGGGACAGGGGCCTACACCTTC. Its protein is CASSYSGTGAYTF.

The chain couples TRBV7-2 to TRBJ1-5; tentative D call: TRBD1 (6 bases). Trimming took off 4 bases at V and 2 bases at J, with 9 bases between the two ends. The CDR3 is made up of 14 amino acids. Germline lookup yields CDR1 SGHTA and CDR2 FQGNSA. The CDR3 DNA reads TGTGCCAGCAGCTCCCGACAGGGCAATCAGCCCCAGCATTTT. Translation gives CASSSRQGNQPQHF.

J is TRBJ1-3 and V is TRBV4-2; D is undetermined. This CDR3 region has 20 residues. Trimming took off 0 bases at V and 0 bases at J, with 21 bases between the two ends. CDR1 and CDR2 from the germline V gene are LGHNA and YNFKEQ. The CDR3 sequence is CASSQEFPGAGIRSGNTIYF. Written as DNA, the CDR3 is TGTGCCAGCAGCCAAGAGTTTCCGGGAGCCGGAATTCGCTCTGGAAACACCATATATTTT.

The chain joins TRBV5-6 to TRBJ1-1; no clear D gene. CDR1 and CDR2 from the germline V gene are SGHDT and YYEEEE. CDR3 length: 14 residues. Trimming cost V 4 bases and J 0 bases, with 10 bases left between them. CDR3 sequence: CASSHGRVNTEAFF. The CDR3 DNA reads TGTGCCAGCAGCCACGGACGGGTGAACACTGAAGCTTTCTTT. The variable domain in full, with the rest retrieved from reference TRBV5-6 and TRBJ1-1, is DAGVTQSPTHLIKTRGQQVTLRCSPKSGHDTVSWYQQALGQGPQFIFQYYEEEERQRGNFPDRFSGHQFPNYSSELNVNALLLGDSALYLCASSHGRVNTEAFFGQGTRLTVV.

This clone came up once. The rearrangement uses TRBV5-1 and TRBJ1-3, with 9 bases that match TRBD1. The V gene's germline CDR1 is SGHRS and CDR2 YFSETQ. CDR3 length: 13 amino acids. J was trimmed by 7 bases and V by 7 bases; bases with no gene match: 6. CDR3 amino acids: CASRTGTGNTIYF. Written as DNA, the CDR3 is TGCGCCAGCCGCACCGGGACAGGGAACACCATATATTTT.

The chain uses TRBV5-6 and TRBJ2-3, with no clear D. CDR3 size: 13 residues. V dropped 2 bases and J dropped 6 bases, with 10 bases sitting between them. CDR1 SGHDT and CDR2 YYEEEE come from the germline V gene. The CDR3 reads CASSFLVRDTQYF. The CDR3 nucleotides are TGTGCCAGCAGCTTCCTAGTTCGGGATACGCAGTATTTT. The full variable domain, in which reference TRBV5-6 and TRBJ2-3 provide the parts outside the CDR3, is DAGVTQSPTHLIKTRGQQVTLRCSPKSGHDTVSWYQQALGQGPQFIFQYYEEEERQRGNFPDRFSGHQFPNYSSELNVNALLLGDSALYLCASSFLVRDTQYFGPGTRLTVL.

Comment on this clone: An end of the junction does not agree with germline; a read error may underlie this. The J gene is TRBJ1-6, the V gene TRBV7-9; the D gene is possibly TRBD1 (5 bases). This CDR3 has 14 amino acids. Per the germline V gene, CDR1 is SEHNR and CDR2 is FQNEAQ (reference sequence). In DNA, the CDR3 is TGTGCCATCAGCCAGGGCGACTATAATTCACCCCTCCACTTT. Translated: CAISQGDYNSPLHF.

The chain has TRBV5-1 and TRBJ1-6; tentatively, D is TRBD1 (5 bases). Looked up from germline, CDR1 is SGHRS and CDR2 is YFSETQ. The V end was cut by 1 base, the J end by 5 bases, with 10 bases between. The CDR3 extends over 15 amino acids. CDR3 sequence: CASSLTGRDNSPLHF. Written as DNA, the CDR3 is TGCGCCAGCAGCTTGACGGGACGGGATAATTCACCCCTCCACTTT.

DNA of the CDR3: TGTGCCTGGAGTAGTGGACAGGGAAACTATGGCTACACCTTC. Translating it yields CAWSSGQGNYGYTF. The chain links TRBV30 to TRBJ1-2; 8 nucleotides match TRBD1. Germline V lookup: CDR1 GTSNPN, CDR2 SVGIG (reference sequence). V gave up 2 bases and J gave up 2 bases; unmatched junction bases: 4. This CDR3 spans 14 amino acids.

This chain uses TRBV6-5 with TRBJ2-7; tentative D call: TRBD1 (6 bases). The CDR3 consists of 12 residues. Trimming left V 6 bases short and J 0 bases short, with 6 bases between. Germline-derived CDR1 and CDR2 are MNHEY and SVGAGI. This CDR3 reads CASRGASYEQYF. CDR3 DNA: TGTGCCAGCAGGGGGGCCTCCTACGAGCAGTACTTC.

CDR3 region: CASRIRQGGLAGNHEQFF. The DNA of the CDR3 is TGTGCCAGCAGAATACGACAGGGTGGACTAGCGGGGAATCATGAGCAGTTCTTC. This chain links TRBV2 with TRBJ2-1, with TRBD2 matching 12 bases. Trimming at V came to 6 bases and at J to 8 bases, leaving 17 bases not matched to a gene. CDR3 length equals 18 residues. Germline V CDR1 and CDR2: SNHLY, FYNNEI.

The chain uses TRBV19 and TRBJ2-7; 7 positions match TRBD1. V shed 6 bases and J 3 bases; nucleotides not matched to a gene: 11. CDR1 is LNHDA and CDR2 is SQIVND in the germline V gene (reference sequence). The CDR3 loop spans 15 amino acids. In DNA, the CDR3 is TGTGCCAGTAGCCCCACCGACAGGGCGAGCTACGAGCAGTACTTC. As protein: CASSPTDRASYEQYF. Full variable domain (rest looked up from reference TRBV19 and TRBJ2-7): DGGITQSPKYLFRKEGQNVTLSCEQNLNHDAMYWYRQDPGQGLRLIYYSQIVNDFQKGDIAEGYSVSREKKESFPLTVTSAQKNPTAFYLCASSPTDRASYEQYFGPGTRLTVT.

This chain links TRBV18 with TRBJ1-1, with 12 bases fitting TRBD1. V trimming: 3 bases; J trimming: 4 bases; junction bases outside the gene matches: 6. The CDR3 covers 16 residues. Germline V gene data show CDR1 as KGHSH and CDR2 as LQKENI. The CDR3 protein is CASSPGTGGAGTEAFF. DNA for the CDR3: TGTGCCAGCTCACCCGGGACAGGGGGCGCGGGCACTGAAGCTTTCTTT.

The chain links TRBV5-1 to TRBJ2-7; D remains ambiguous. Trimming left V 2 bases short and J 3 bases short, with 15 bases between. The CDR3 is made up of 15 amino acids. Germline V gene data show CDR1 as SGHRS and CDR2 as YFSETQ. The CDR3 loop reads CASSLMEPGDYEQYF. CDR3 nucleotide sequence: TGCGCCAGCAGCTTAATGGAACCCGGAGACTACGAGCAGTACTTC.

As regards this clone: A read error may account for a junction end that differs from germline. The genes are TRBV7-9 and TRBJ2-2, with 8 bases aligning to TRBD2. Germline-derived CDR1 and CDR2 are SEHNR and FQNEAQ (reference sequence). CDR3 length: 15 amino acids. CDR3 region: CASSVAGQNTGELFF. CDR3 in DNA: TGTGCCAGCAGCGTAGCGGGACAGAACACCGGGGAGCTGTTTTTT.